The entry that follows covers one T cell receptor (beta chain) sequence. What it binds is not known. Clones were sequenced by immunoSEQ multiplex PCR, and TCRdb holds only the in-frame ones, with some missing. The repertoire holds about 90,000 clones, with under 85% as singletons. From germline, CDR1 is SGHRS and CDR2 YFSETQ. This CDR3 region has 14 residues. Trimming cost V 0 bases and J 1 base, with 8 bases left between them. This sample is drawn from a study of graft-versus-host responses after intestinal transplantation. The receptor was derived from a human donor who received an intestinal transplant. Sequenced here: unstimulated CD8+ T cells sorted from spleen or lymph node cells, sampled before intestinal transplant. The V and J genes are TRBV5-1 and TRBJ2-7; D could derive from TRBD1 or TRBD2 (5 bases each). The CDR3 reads CASSLGDDSYEQYF. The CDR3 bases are TGCGCCAGCAGCTTGGGGGACGATTCCTACGAGCAGTACTTC.